Reported below is one T cell receptor (beta chain). These data are taken from a study of OX40 agonist ivuxolimab in advanced cancers. Germline V gene lookup returns CDR1 SNHLY and CDR2 FYNNEI. Trimming removed 2 bases from V and 7 bases from J, with 19 bases in between. This CDR3 contains 16 residues. Cycle 7 day 1, cycle 4 day 1, and baseline were the timepoints at which blood was sampled. The table came from immunoSEQ multiplex PCR; TCRdb's copy has only in-frame clones and leaves some out. Found here are almost 50,000 clones, about 85% of them singletons; the top ten hold approximately 52%. The sample consisted of CD4+ or CD8+ T cells sorted from blood, taken in a trial of the OX40 agonist ivuxolimab. The TCR sequence derives from an adult with an advanced solid tumor such as melanoma, head and neck, liver or kidney cancer. The gene calls are TRBV2 and TRBJ2-3, with D maybe TRBD1 (5 bases). DNA of the CDR3: TGTGCCAGCAGTGAAAATCAGGGCCTCCTTGATCATACGCAGTATTTT. Translation: CASSENQGLLDHTQYF.